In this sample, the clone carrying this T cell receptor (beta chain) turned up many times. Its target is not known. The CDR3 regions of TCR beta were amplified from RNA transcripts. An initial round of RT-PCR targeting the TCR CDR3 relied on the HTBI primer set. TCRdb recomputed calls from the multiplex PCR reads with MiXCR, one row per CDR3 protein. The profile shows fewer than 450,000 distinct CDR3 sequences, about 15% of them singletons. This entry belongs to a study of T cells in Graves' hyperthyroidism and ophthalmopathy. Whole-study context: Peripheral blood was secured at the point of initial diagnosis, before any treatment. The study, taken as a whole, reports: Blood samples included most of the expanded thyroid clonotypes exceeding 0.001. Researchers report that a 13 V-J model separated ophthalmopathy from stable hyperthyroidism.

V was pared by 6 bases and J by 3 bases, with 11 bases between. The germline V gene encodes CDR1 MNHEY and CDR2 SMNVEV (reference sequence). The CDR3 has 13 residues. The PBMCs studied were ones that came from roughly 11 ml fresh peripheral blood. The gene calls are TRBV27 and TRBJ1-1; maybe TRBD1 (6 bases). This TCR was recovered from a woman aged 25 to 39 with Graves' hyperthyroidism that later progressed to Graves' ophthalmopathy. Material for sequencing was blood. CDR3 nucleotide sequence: TGTGCCAGCAGGAAAACAGGGTACACTGAAGCTTTCTTT. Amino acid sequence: CASRKTGYTEAFF.